This T cell receptor (beta chain) was identified in a study of post-analysis software for immune sequencing data. At the level of the study: In terms of disease course, relapsing-remitting, secondary progressive and progressive-relapsing multiple sclerosis were included.

Unique molecular identifiers featured in each of the TCR beta cDNA libraries. TCRdb re-derived calls from the PCR reads in MiXCR, one entry per CDR3 protein. The sample lists approximately 770,000 distinct CDR3 sequences; under 60% were seen once. As to this clonotype: The antigen remains unidentified.

Broader study findings: Multiple sclerosis patients showed significantly lower normalized Chao1 diversity than controls did.

The sequencing input was blood. The receptor comes from a girl aged 10 to 17 with multiple sclerosis.

The CDR3 sequence is CASSSTGEPNQPQHF. The CDR3 nucleotides read TGTGCCAGCAGCTCGACAGGGGAGCCTAATCAGCCCCAGCATTTT. The chain carries TRBV7-9 and TRBJ1-5; 8 nucleotides line up with TRBD1. V shed 4 bases and J 4 bases; nucleotides not matched to a gene: 6. CDR1 is SEHNR, CDR2 FQNEAQ, per germline (reference sequence). The CDR3 is 15 residues long.